One T cell receptor (beta chain) is described in this entry. The data belong to a study of blood T cell repertoires in COVID-19. Study summary: The United States, Italy and Spain provided the acute and convalescent COVID-19 samples. T cells, B-cell-depleted T cells, or PBMCs provided the cDNA or gDNA that served as material.

V dropped 6 bases and J dropped 10 bases, with 16 bases sitting between them. CDR3 size: 13 residues. The germline CDR1 and CDR2 sequences are MNHEY and SVGAGI. Libraries were prepared by immunoSEQ multiplex PCR; TCRdb keeps only in-frame clonotypes and omits some of them. The sample records about 80,000 clones, 60% to 80% being singletons. The TCR was taken from a man aged 65 to 85 with active or convalescent COVID-19. The chain links TRBV6-5 to TRBJ1-5; no clear D. Input material: peripheral blood. CDR3 bases: TGTGCCAGCAGACTTGAGTGGGCATCACCCCAGCATTTT. Its protein product is CASRLEWASPQHF.